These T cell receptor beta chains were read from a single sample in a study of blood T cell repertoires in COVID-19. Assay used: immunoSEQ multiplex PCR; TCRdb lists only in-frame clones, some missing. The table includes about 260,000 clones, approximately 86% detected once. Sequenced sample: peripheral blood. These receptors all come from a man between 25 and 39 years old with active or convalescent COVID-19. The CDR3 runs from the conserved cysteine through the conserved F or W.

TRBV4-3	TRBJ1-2	CASSQESTGYGYTF
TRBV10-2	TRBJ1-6	CASSDPAGDISPLHF
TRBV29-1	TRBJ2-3	CSVAQGADTQYF
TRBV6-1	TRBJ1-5	CASSEVQDQPQHF
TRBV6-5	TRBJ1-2	CASSYSFQAIYGYTF
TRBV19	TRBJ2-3	CASRSGGVSTDTQYF
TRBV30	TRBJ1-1	CAWSTGVSTEAFF
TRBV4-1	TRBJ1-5	CASSSAGRIQPQHF
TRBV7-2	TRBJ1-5	CASSTRQGAQPQHF
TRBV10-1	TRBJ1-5	CASSDRGRQPQHF
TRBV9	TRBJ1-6	CASSAQLGGPNSPLHF
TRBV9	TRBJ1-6	CASSAGADGDSPLHF
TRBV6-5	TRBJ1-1	CASRDTVLNTEAFF
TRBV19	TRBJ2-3	CASSIRDYQPTDTQYF
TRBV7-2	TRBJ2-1	CASSPTSGGALEQFF
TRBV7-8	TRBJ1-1	CASSFTGVNTEAFF
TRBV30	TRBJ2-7	CAWENDRGRQYF
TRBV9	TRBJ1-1	CASSAQGNTEAFF
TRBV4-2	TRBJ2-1	CASSQDAGENYNEQFF